This T cell receptor beta chain is from a study of T cell responses to AZD1222 COVID-19 vaccine. Regarding the study as a whole: No repertoire was sampled before or during the peak T cell response, only after it. It was only a handful of AZD1222 recipients who were seropositive at baseline.

With regard to this clone: Its antigen is still unknown.

Produced via immunoSEQ multiplex PCR; TCRdb's table is partial and in-frame only. This sample has 150,000 to 200,000 clones, with approximately 93% found just once. The CDR3 totals 17 residues. Germline V CDR1 and CDR2: MDHEN, SYDVKM. The V end lost 6 bases, the J end lost 1 base, and 21 bases lay between the germline ends. This TCR was recovered from an adult who received the AZD1222 COVID-19 vaccine. The V and J genes are TRBV28 and TRBJ1-2; TRBD1 is a possible D gene (6 bases). The material sequenced was peripheral blood, taken 28 days after the second AZD1222 dose. In nucleotides, the CDR3 is TGTGCCAGCAGCGTTCCAGGGTTGGGGGGCCGTAACTATGGCTACACCTTC. It encodes CASSVPGLGGRNYGYTF.